One and the same sample provided the 5 T cell receptor beta chains below, sequenced in a study of blood T cell repertoires in COVID-19. Assay: immunoSEQ multiplex PCR; the TCRdb copy retains only in-frame clones and omits some. The sample yields about 140,000 clones, around 89% seen once. Material for sequencing was peripheral blood. Receptors were obtained from a man in his 60s with active or convalescent COVID-19.

The chain has TRBV7-2 and TRBJ2-3; 8 nucleotides line up with TRBD2. The CDR3 length is 16 residues. Germline V gene data show CDR1 as SGHTA and CDR2 as FQGNSA. V trimming: 4 bases; J trimming: 1 base; junction bases outside the gene matches: 7. CDR3 amino acids: CASSSKSGSGTDTQYF. The CDR3 DNA sequence: TGTGCCAGCAGCTCAAAGAGCGGGAGCGGCACAGATACGCAGTATTTT.

The chain employs TRBV18 and TRBJ1-3; perhaps TRBD1 as D (6 bases). CDR3 length equals 13 residues. V was trimmed by 3 bases and J by 11 bases, leaving 14 bases between them. Germline values: CDR1 KGHSH, CDR2 LQKENI. The CDR3 loop reads CASSPGQSHPIYF. The DNA for the CDR3 is TGTGCCAGCTCACCCGGACAGTCCCACCCCATATATTTT.

A word on this clone: Other DNA sequences within the sample encode an identical CDR3. This chain joins TRBV5-4 and TRBJ2-4, with D perhaps TRBD1 (6 bases). Germline lookup yields CDR1 SGHNT and CDR2 YYREEE (reference sequence). This CDR3 has 15 residues. V dropped 2 bases and J dropped 1 base, with 10 bases sitting between them. The CDR3 here is CASSLGGAAKNIQYF. DNA for the CDR3: TGTGCCAGCAGCTTAGGGGGTGCGGCCAAAAACATTCAGTACTTC.

The rearrangement uses TRBV9 and TRBJ2-3; no clear D gene. Looked up from germline, CDR1 is SGDLS and CDR2 is YYNGEE. V was trimmed by 7 bases and J by 4 bases, leaving 10 bases between them. The CDR3 contains 12 residues. CDR3 sequence: CASRGGPDTQYF. The CDR3 DNA follows: TGTGCCAGCCGAGGCGGTCCAGATACGCAGTATTTT.

The gene calls are TRBV10-1 and TRBJ2-3, with D uncertain. Germline CDR1 and CDR2: WNHNN and SYGVQD (reference sequence). The CDR3 sequence is 16 residues long. Between the trimmed V and J ends, which lost 6 bases and 2 bases, there was a span of 18 bases. The CDR3 loop reads CASRQQPLQPTDTQYF. CDR3 coding DNA: TGCGCCAGCAGGCAACAGCCTCTCCAGCCCACAGATACGCAGTATTTT.